This TCR beta chain was profiled in a study of cytomegalovirus exposure and HLA in healthy donors. Study as a whole: Genotyping of more than 300 donors showed that roughly 80% belonged to the Caucasian-associated ancestry cluster. General study points: Later analysis revealed greater clonal expansion in HLA-associated TCR beta chains than in equally common others.

The CDR3 has 15 residues. The V and J ends lost 2 bases and 3 bases respectively, with 15 bases between them. Per germline, CDR1 SGHDT and CDR2 YYEEEE. The donors (healthy individuals) were bone marrow donors. PCR was performed using 60 Vbeta and 13 Jbeta primers. The protocol was immunoSEQ multiplex PCR, while the TCRdb copy is restricted to in-frame clones and leaves out a portion. The table shows 150,000 to 200,000 clones, with 60% to 80% occurring only once. This clone was seen more than once but under ten times. Its antigen is as yet unknown. Source material: PBMCs. This sequence was found in a woman between 50 and 59 years old in good health and CMV-seropositive. The V gene is TRBV5-6, the J gene TRBJ2-7; TRBD1 might be the D (5 bases). CDR3 region: CASSLTTQGHYEQYF. The CDR3 DNA sequence: TGTGCCAGCAGCTTAACAACCCAGGGTCACTACGAGCAGTACTTC.